Reported below is one TCR beta chain. These data are taken from a study of blood T cell repertoires in COVID-19. The overall study: There were acute and convalescent COVID-19 samples, and they came from the United States, Italy and Spain. Sources were T cells, B-cell-depleted T cells, or PBMCs; the material itself was cDNA or gDNA.

Per the study methods: Amplified reference gene primers provided the basis for estimating nucleated cell counts. Repertoires were generated with immunoSEQ multiplex PCR, while TCRdb's copy carries only in-frame clones and drops some. Clone size and V and J calls were adopted from that table, with D and trimming inferred from the DNA. There are 140,000 to 150,000 clones in the sample; about 88% occur only once, and roughly 2.5% lies in the top ten. V shed 6 bases, J shed 3 bases, and the junction held 7 bases outside the gene matches. This CDR3 has 15 residues. Germline V gives CDR1 MNHEY, CDR2 SVGAGI. Patients in Seattle were enrolled during active infection, then followed longitudinally.

Material: peripheral blood. The TCR originated in a human donor with COVID-19, enrolled during active disease. The donor label of this sample is uncertain. J is TRBJ2-1 and V is TRBV6-5, with TRBD1 identical over 8 bases. The CDR3 loop is CASSRGQDFYNEQFF. The CDR3 DNA follows: TGTGCCAGCAGCCGGGGACAGGATTTCTACAATGAGCAGTTCTTC.